The clone carrying this TCR beta chain was detected a few times. What it binds is not known. This entry comes from a study of regulatory T cells in long-lasting Graves disease. Study at large: A definition of persistent Graves' disease required over 5 years of antithyroid drugs plus positive TSH receptor antibodies. Findings of the study overall: Patients with persistent disease shared 2,900 or so public clonotypes, outpacing the roughly 970 shared by new patients.

Time point described: persistent/refractory GD, antithyroid drugs over 5 years with positive TRAb. The TCR library used RNA extracted from PBMCs. Collection of peripheral blood (nine milliliters) was done using EDTA tubes. Arm-PCR of CDR3 regions and iRepertoire HTBI primers were the basis on which TCR beta libraries were built. TCRdb reprocessed the multiplex PCR reads via MiXCR and lists one record per CDR3 protein. The sample carries about 420,000 distinct CDR3 sequences, less than 25% recorded once. The CDR3 runs 13 residues. The V end lost 5 bases, the J end lost 7 bases, and 14 bases lay between the germline ends.

The sequence was obtained from a female donor with Graves disease. The input for sequencing was peripheral blood mononuclear cells (PBMCs), taken when the disease was refractory, from a patient treated with antithyroid drugs. The chain employs TRBV12-3 or TRBV12-4 and TRBJ1-1; D unresolved. The CDR3 loop is CASSPPPGIEAFF. DNA for the CDR3: TGTGCCAGCAGTCCGCCCCCGGGTATTGAAGCTTTCTTT.